Sequencing of this TCR beta chain was carried out in a study of healthy donors' naive CD4 and CD8 T cells (dated by TCRdb to about 2015). With regard to the full study: Donors were chosen to span three age groups (20-25, 40-50 and 60-70 years, over 5 each), with mean age roughly 44 and half female. The TCR alpha libraries followed the same workflow as the beta chain, except for a newly designed primer set that covered all functional IMGT alpha gene variants. To examine how TCR variation is linked to lineage commitment, the study sequenced rearranged TCR alpha and beta chains from naive CD4+ and CD8+ T cells. Peripheral blood mononuclear cells were collected from some 20 healthy, unrelated individuals. Donors were HLA-typed by sequencing at HLA-A, -B, -C, -DRB1, -DQB1 and -DPB1 using the SBTexcellerator protocol, an ABI3130xl analyzer and SBTengine software.

Sequencing relied on a 454 GS FLX Titanium. TCR libraries were built from about 500 ng of total RNA with a previously published linear amplification protocol. Sequencing was carried out on the Roche/454 Genome Sequencer using Titanium chemistry. Concerning the study's data processing: From 5 of the healthy donors, approximately 81,000 rearranged TCR alpha transcripts were sequenced. Duplicate transcripts were removed, and each unique TCR clonotype was defined by its CDR3 junction following IMGT nomenclature. Using logistic regression in R 2.13.0, the researchers modeled CD4 versus CD8 status as a function of V and J genes, with an adjustment for donor effects and a Bonferroni correction for multiple testing. The public reads were quality trimmed at Q25 with fastp and then assembled into clones with MiXCR by TCRdb, keeping productive beta chains. All rows with the same CDR3 protein become a single entry with the most common DNA and genes. The V and J calls reflect TCRdb's pipeline rather than the authors' work. The sample records about 180,000 distinct CDR3 sequences, around 80% of which are singletons. The ten largest clones represent more than 2% of the sample.

Cells with a CD4+CD8-CD45RO-CD45RA+ profile were isolated by FACS and defined as naive CD4+ T cells, and those with a CD8+CD4-CD45RA+CD27bright profile were defined as naive CD8+ T cells. Antibodies against CD4 (RPA-T4), CD8 (SK1), CD27 (O323), CD45RA (HI100) and CD45RO (UCHL1) were used for sorting. The germline V gene sets CDR1 to ENHRY and CDR2 to SYGVKD. A distance of 10 bases separates the germline ends of V and J, which lose 0 bases and 7 bases respectively. From cysteine to phenylalanine, the CDR3 is 14 amino acids long. The retained sequence is limited to the CDR3, 42 bases, with the frame set at the first base. Remarks on this clonotype: The antigen it recognizes is unknown. No much larger clone exists at a distance of one base, and base qualities are not known.

Results and caveats for the whole study, not just this receptor: In both chains, CD4+ lineage was associated with a positively charged CDR3, and CD8+ lineage was associated with a negatively charged CDR3. V genes, J genes and CDR3 charge together appeared to explain about an eighth of CD4/CD8 propensity variance, in a largely additive manner. The study did not directly address possible repertoire bias arising from homeostatic proliferation of naive T cells. Bias between naive CD4+ and CD8+ cells was reportedly observed for most V and J gene segments, consistently across donors and independently of HLA genotype. Because alpha and beta chains were sequenced in bulk and could not be paired, combined chain effects were not evaluated.

The rearranged segments are TRBV10-3 and TRBJ1-5; TRBD1 is possibly the D segment (5 matching bases). Material: naive CD4+ and CD8+ T cells sorted from blood, pooled from several donors. The sample's cell subset or site, from its label and the paper: FACS-sorted naive CD4+ (CD45RO-CD45RA+) and naive CD8+ (CD45RA+CD27bright) T cells. The TCR was taken from a pool of human donors in good health; the sample pools cells from several healthy donors. The DNA sequence is given as TGTGCCATCAGTGAGTCGGGGGTCAGGCAGCCCCAGCATTTT. Its product reads: CAISESGVRQPQHF.